The following is a T cell receptor (beta chain) sequence with its context. There is no known antigen for this receptor. No quality values exist for individual bases; no much larger clone is one base distant. The entry originates in a study of blood T cells in healthy people across ages (dated by TCRdb to 2014 to 2015). Notes on the research overall: In model experiments, roughly one uniquely barcoded TCR beta cDNA molecule per two T cells was captured by template switching. Two additional independent replicas of 1 million unique cDNA reads from the same blood draw were analyzed for two donors (one aged 18 to 30 and one aged 80 or older). To avoid experimental bias, donors of different ages were distributed randomly across sequencing lanes. Age-related changes in TCR beta repertoire diversity were measured in the study by deep sequencing normalized with unique cDNA molecular identifiers. The donors were split into four age groups: young (average 16 years), middle-aged (about 40), aged (about 62) and long-lived (over 75).

Overall results and qualifications from the work: Estimates of total diversity based on one million sequenced T cells were considered lower bounds and underestimates. A strong correlation was found between observed TCR beta diversity and the percentage of naive T cells measured by flow cytometry. Because donor CMV infection status was unknown, age-related changes in expanded clonotypes were potentially confounded. Compared with the aged group, the long-lived group had more naive CD4+ T cells, fewer expanded clones and increased TCR diversity, a pattern suggesting age selection. Because profiling used bulk unsorted PBMCs, naive and antigen-experienced compartments could not be compared conclusively. Observed TCR beta diversity per million T cells fell roughly linearly with age, and a significant reduction was already apparent by age around 39.

The approximately 40 donors, aged roughly 6 to 95 years, were systemically healthy Caucasian individuals from Russia. Each donor gave around 9.8 milliliters of peripheral blood, collected into EDTA-treated Vacutainer tubes. Ficoll-Paque density-gradient centrifugation was used to isolate PBMCs, with at least 6 million per sample. Total RNA, at least 6 micrograms per sample, was extracted from PBMCs with Trizol reagent. Naive CD45RAhigh/CD27high T cell percentages were measured by flow cytometry on a PBMC aliquot from every donor. Libraries were constructed by 5' RACE. TCRdb lists the instrument as Illumina HiSeq 2500. The second PCR ran for roughly 7 to 11 cycles and used a J-beta primer mix along with a sample-barcoded 5' primer. Each TCR beta cDNA molecule received a unique molecular identifier from a template-switch 5' adaptor carrying 12 random nucleotides. At least 2.5 million CDR3-containing paired-end reads were obtained from each sample. All of the RNA was converted into first-strand cDNA using the Mint cDNA synthesis kit, with a TRBC-specific oligonucleotide serving as the primer. All cDNA was treated with uracil-DNA glycosylase and then went through a first 18-cycle PCR with the universal primers M1SS and BC2_uni_R. On the authors' methods: For normalization, 1 million high-quality reads were randomly selected from each sample, with every read carrying a distinct molecular identifier. Instead of being binned into consensus sequences, reads with shared molecular identifiers were discarded. CDR3 identification, clonotype clustering and error correction used MiTCR with a Q25 quality threshold and the strictest error-elimination algorithm. A nonparametric unseen species model with Euler transformation was used to estimate a lower bound on total TCR beta diversity. TCRdb handled the public reads itself, with Q25 trimming in fastp and clone calling in MiXCR, and kept productive beta chains. Duplicate CDR3 protein sequences are folded into a single record with the most common DNA and genes. TCRdb's processing, not the study's, gives the V and J calls here. Present in this sample are about 1.7 million distinct CDR3 sequences, approximately 30% of which were seen just once. Of the sample, 7.7% falls within the top ten clones.

The origin of this receptor is a woman younger than 45 in good health. The sample was blood.

The DNA sequence is given as TGTGCCAGCAGCGTCCGACTAGCGGGTGAGCAGTACTTC. Its protein product is CASSVRLAGEQYF. The rearrangement combines TRBV7-2 with TRBJ2-5, with 10 central nucleotides matching TRBD2. Its CDR3 holds 13 amino acids, cysteine through phenylalanine. The CDR3 DNA has 39 bases and is translated from base 1. After removal of 5 bases from V and 11 bases from J, the junction retains 8 bases not matched to a gene. Reading the germline V gene gives CDR1 SGHTA and CDR2 FQGNSA.